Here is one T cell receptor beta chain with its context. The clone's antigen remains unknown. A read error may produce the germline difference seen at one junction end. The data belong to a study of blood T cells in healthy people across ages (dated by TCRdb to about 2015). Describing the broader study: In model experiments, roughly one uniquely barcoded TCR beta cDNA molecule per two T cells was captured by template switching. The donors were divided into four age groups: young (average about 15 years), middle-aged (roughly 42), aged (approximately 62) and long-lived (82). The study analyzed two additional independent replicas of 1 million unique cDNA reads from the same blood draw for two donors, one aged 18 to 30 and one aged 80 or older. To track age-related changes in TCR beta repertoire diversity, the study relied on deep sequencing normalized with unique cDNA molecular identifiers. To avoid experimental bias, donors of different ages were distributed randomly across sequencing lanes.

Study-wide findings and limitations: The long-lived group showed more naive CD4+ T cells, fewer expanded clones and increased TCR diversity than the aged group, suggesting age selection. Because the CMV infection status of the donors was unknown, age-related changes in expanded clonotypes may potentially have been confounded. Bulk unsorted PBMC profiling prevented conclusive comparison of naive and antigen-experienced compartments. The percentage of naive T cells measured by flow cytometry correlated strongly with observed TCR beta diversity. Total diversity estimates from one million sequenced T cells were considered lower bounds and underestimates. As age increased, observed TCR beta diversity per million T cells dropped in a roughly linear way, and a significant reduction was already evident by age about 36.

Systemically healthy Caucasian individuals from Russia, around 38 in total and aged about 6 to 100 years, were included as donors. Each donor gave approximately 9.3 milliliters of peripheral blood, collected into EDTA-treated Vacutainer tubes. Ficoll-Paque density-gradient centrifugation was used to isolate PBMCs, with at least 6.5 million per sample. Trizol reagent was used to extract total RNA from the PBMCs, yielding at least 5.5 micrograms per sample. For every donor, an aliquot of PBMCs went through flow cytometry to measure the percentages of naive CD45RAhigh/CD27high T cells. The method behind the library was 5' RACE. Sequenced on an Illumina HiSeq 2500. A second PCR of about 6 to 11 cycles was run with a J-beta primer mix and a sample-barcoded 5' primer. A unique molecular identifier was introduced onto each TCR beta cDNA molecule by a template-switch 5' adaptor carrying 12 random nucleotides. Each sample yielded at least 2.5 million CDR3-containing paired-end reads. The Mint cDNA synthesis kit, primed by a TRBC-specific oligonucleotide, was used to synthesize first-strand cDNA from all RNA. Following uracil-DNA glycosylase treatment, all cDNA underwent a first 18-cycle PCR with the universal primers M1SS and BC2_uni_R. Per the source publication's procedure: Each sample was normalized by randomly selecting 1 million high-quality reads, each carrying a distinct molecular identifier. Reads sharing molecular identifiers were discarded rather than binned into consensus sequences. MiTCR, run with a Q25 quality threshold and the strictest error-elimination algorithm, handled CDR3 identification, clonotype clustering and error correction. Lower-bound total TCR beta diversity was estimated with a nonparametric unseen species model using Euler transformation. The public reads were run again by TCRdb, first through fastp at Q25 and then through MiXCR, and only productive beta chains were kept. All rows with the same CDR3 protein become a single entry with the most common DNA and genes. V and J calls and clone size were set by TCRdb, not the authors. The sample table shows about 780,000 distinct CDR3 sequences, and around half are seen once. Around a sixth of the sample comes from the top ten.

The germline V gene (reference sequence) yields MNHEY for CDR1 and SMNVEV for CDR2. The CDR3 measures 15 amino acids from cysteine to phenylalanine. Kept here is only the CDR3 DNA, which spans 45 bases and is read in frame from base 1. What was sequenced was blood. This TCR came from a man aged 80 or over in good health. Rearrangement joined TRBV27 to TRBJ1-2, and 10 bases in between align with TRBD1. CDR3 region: CTSTRQTGGDHGYTF. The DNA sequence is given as TGTACCAGCACCCGCCAGACAGGGGGCGATCATGGCTACACCTTC.